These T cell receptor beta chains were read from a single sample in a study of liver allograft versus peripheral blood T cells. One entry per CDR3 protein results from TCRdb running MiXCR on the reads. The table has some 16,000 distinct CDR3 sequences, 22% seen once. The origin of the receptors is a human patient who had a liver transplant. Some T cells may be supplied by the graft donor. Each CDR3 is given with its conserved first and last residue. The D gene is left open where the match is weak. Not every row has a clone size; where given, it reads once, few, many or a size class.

TGTGCCAGTACTGACAGGGGACAACAGCCCCAGCATTTT,CASTDRGQQPQHF,many,TRBJ1-5,TRBV6-2/TRBV6-3,TRBD1
TGTGCCAGTAGCGATCTTGACAGGGGGGCGCGAAACACCATATATTTT,CASSDLDRGARNTIYF,-,TRBJ1-3,TRBV19,TRBD1
TGTGCCAGTAGTTCGCAACAGGGGGCAGGCTGGCAGCCCCAGCATTTT,CASSSQQGAGWQPQHF,-,TRBJ1-5,TRBV19,TRBD1
TGCAGCGTTCAACAGGTCTACGAGCAGTACTTC,CSVQQVYEQYF,-,TRBJ2-7,TRBV29-1,-
TGTGCCAGCAGTTACGTTTCGGAAAGTGAGCAGTTCTTC,CASSYVSESEQFF,many,TRBJ2-1,TRBV6-6,-
TGTGCCAGCAGCCAGTCTAACTATGGCTACACCTTC,CASSQSNYGYTF,few,TRBJ1-2,TRBV14,-
TGTGCCAGCAGCCTTGGGGATCAGGGCTACGAGCAGTACTTC,CASSLGDQGYEQYF,medium-sized,TRBJ2-7,TRBV13,-
TGTGCCAGCACACCGCAGGGGCTCGGCACTGAAGCTTTCTTT,CASTPQGLGTEAFF,-,TRBJ1-1,TRBV12-3/TRBV12-4,-
TGTGCCATCAGTGAGTCGAATTTAAGGGGGCGCGCTATTGGCTACACCTTC,CAISESNLRGRAIGYTF,many,TRBJ1-2,TRBV10-3,TRBD1
TGTGCCACCCTTCGGGACAGGGGGGAGAGTGAGCAGTTCTTC,CATLRDRGESEQFF,medium-sized,TRBJ2-1,TRBV15,TRBD1
TGTGCCAGCAGCTATCAAGAGAACACTGAAGCTTTCTTT,CASSYQENTEAFF,many,TRBJ1-1,TRBV7-9,-
TGTGCCAGCTACCGACAGGGATCCTATGGCTACACCTTC,CASYRQGSYGYTF,medium-sized,TRBJ1-2,TRBV18,TRBD1
TGTGCCAGCAGTTACTCATCGCCTCCTCAGTACTTC,CASSYSSPPQYF,few,TRBJ2-4,TRBV6-6,-
TGTGCCAGCAGTACCCTGGGGCGGGGAAACTATGGCTACACCTTC,CASSTLGRGNYGYTF,many,TRBJ1-2,TRBV27,-
TGTGCCAGCAGTTGGGGCAGGCCCGAGGAGGGTACTGAAGCTTTCTTT,CASSWGRPEEGTEAFF,-,TRBJ1-1,TRBV28,-
TGTGCCAGCAGCTCAAGGGACAGGGGGCCCGAGCAGTACTTC,CASSSRDRGPEQYF,-,TRBJ2-7,TRBV11-3,TRBD1
TGTGCCAGCAGCCGAACCGTCCGGGACAGGGATCAGTATGGCTACACCTTC,CASSRTVRDRDQYGYTF,-,TRBJ1-2,TRBV7-9,TRBD1
TGCAGCGGCCGCGGTGCGGGAACTGAGCAGTTCTTC,CSGRGAGTEQFF,medium-sized,TRBJ2-1,TRBV29-1,-
TGTGCCAGCAGCTTAATTTCGGGAGCAACTAATGAAAAACTGTTTTTT,CASSLISGATNEKLFF,few,TRBJ1-4,TRBV7-9,-
TGTGCCAGCTCACCAGGTGGCAGGGTAGGGGTAGCTTTCTTT,CASSPGGRVGVAFF,medium-sized,TRBJ1-1,TRBV18,-
TGTGCCACCAGTGGACTAAGTGGTGACAGGGAGAAAGATACGCAGTATTTT,CATSGLSGDREKDTQYF,many,TRBJ2-3,TRBV24-1,TRBD1
TGTGCCAGCAGTAGGACAGGGGCTAACACCGGGGAGCTGTTTTTT,CASSRTGANTGELFF,few,TRBJ2-2,TRBV12-3/TRBV12-4,TRBD1
TGTGCCTGGAGTGTATTAGGACCCCATGAGCAGTTCTTC,CAWSVLGPHEQFF,-,TRBJ2-1,TRBV30,-
TGTGCCAGCAGCGTAGTTGACAGGCTGACCGGGGAGCTGTTTTTT,CASSVVDRLTGELFF,-,TRBJ2-2,TRBV9,-
TGTGCCAGCAGTTATGAGGGTAAGGGCAATCAGCCCCAGCATTTT,CASSYEGKGNQPQHF,many,TRBJ1-5,TRBV6-6,-
TGTGCCAGCAGCGGACAGCTATTAGCTAACTATGGCTACACCTTC,CASSGQLLANYGYTF,few,TRBJ1-2,TRBV6-2/TRBV6-3,-
TGTGCCAGCAGCCTTACAGGGAGCGGCTATGGCTACACCTTC,CASSLTGSGYGYTF,-,TRBJ1-2,TRBV7-9,-
TGTGCCAGCAGCCCCTGGGACAGGAGGAACACTGAAGCTTTCTTT,CASSPWDRRNTEAFF,-,TRBJ1-1,TRBV9,TRBD1
TGTGCCAGTAGAACCCCGGGACAGGGGCCATCCAAAAACATTCAGTACTTC,CASRTPGQGPSKNIQYF,few,TRBJ2-4,TRBV19,TRBD1
TGTGCCAGTAGTCCGGCTAGCACAGATACGCAGTATTTT,CASSPASTDTQYF,medium-sized,TRBJ2-3,TRBV19,-
TGTGCCAGCTCCCCAAATCAAGAGACCCAGTACTTC,CASSPNQETQYF,many,TRBJ2-5,TRBV18,-
TGTGCCAGCAGTTTGGACAACGTACGGGAGACCCAGTACTTC,CASSLDNVRETQYF,-,TRBJ2-5,TRBV6-1,-
TGTGCCATCAGCCCCTCGGGGGAGTGGAGCACAGATACGCAGTATTTT,CAISPSGEWSTDTQYF,many,TRBJ2-3,TRBV10-3,-
TGTGCCAGCAGTGCCACCGGACAGGGTTATGGCTACACCTTC,CASSATGQGYGYTF,few,TRBJ1-2,TRBV28,TRBD1
TGTGCCAGCAGCCTGGGACTCTCCGGCAATGAGCAGTTCTTC,CASSLGLSGNEQFF,few,TRBJ2-1,TRBV12-3/TRBV12-4,-
TGCAGTGCTAGACGACTAGCGGGAGGCACCGGGGAGCTGTTTTTT,CSARRLAGGTGELFF,few,TRBJ2-2,TRBV20-1,TRBD2
TGTGCCAGCAGTTACCCGGAGCCGAACACTGAAGCTTTCTTT,CASSYPEPNTEAFF,few,TRBJ1-1,TRBV6-6,-
TGTGCCAGCAGTGAACAGGGGACTGGAAACACCATATATTTT,CASSEQGTGNTIYF,-,TRBJ1-3,TRBV6-1,-
TGTGCCAGCAGCCCACAGGGATATGCTGCTTTATTT,CASSPQGYAALF,-,TRBJ1-1,TRBV11-1,-
TGTGCCAGCTCACCGAGTGGGGGACAGGGGGCTATTGAGCAGTTCTTC,CASSPSGGQGAIEQFF,medium-sized,TRBJ2-1,TRBV18,TRBD1
TGCAGTGCCATACCGACAGTCAGCGATCAGCCCCAGCATTTT,CSAIPTVSDQPQHF,few,TRBJ1-5,TRBV20-1,-
TGTGCCAGCTCACCACTAGCGGGAGGCCCCACAGATACGCAGTATTTT,CASSPLAGGPTDTQYF,many,TRBJ2-3,TRBV18,TRBD2
TGTGCCACCAGTGACCCGCGGGGGGGCACCTCAGATACGCAGTATTTT,CATSDPRGGTSDTQYF,many,TRBJ2-3,TRBV24-1,TRBD2
TGTGCCAGCAGTTCCCCCGGGGGGGGGGCAAGTGGCTACACCTTC,CASSSPGGGASGYTF,-,TRBJ1-2,TRBV27,-
TGTGCCAGCAGCTCAAATAGACCCACCGGGGAGCTGTTTTTT,CASSSNRPTGELFF,-,TRBJ2-2,TRBV11-2,-
TGTGCCAGCAGTTTCCTCACAGGGTTCGGTGAAAAACTGTTTTTT,CASSFLTGFGEKLFF,many,TRBJ1-4,TRBV28,-
TGTGCCAGTAGTATTCTCCGACGTAACAGGGGATTTTTCTCGAACACCGGGGAGCTGTTTTTT,CASSILRRNRGFFSNTGELFF,few,TRBJ2-2,TRBV19,TRBD1
TGTGCCAGCAGCTTGGACAGGGGCTGGTACGAGCAGTACTTC,CASSLDRGWYEQYF,-,TRBJ2-7,TRBV5-4,TRBD1
TGTGCCAGCAGCGTAGCACAGGTCCCGGGGTATGGCTACACCTTC,CASSVAQVPGYGYTF,few,TRBJ1-2,TRBV9,-
TGTGCCAGCAGGTCCTTAGGGAACACTGAAGCTTTCTTT,CASRSLGNTEAFF,-,TRBJ1-1,TRBV5-4,-
TGTGCCAGCAGCTATCTTGCTCAGGGGTCGGACACCGGGGAGCTGTTTTTT,CASSYLAQGSDTGELFF,-,TRBJ2-2,TRBV5-6,-
TGTGCCAGCAGTCCTACGACAGCGCGGAACACTGAAGCTTTCTTT,CASSPTTARNTEAFF,-,TRBJ1-1,TRBV12-3/TRBV12-4,-
TGTGCCACCAGTGAAGCCGGGACAGGGGGGGCCCAGTACTTC,CATSEAGTGGAQYF,many,TRBJ2-5,TRBV24-1,TRBD1
TGTGCCAGCACCCCCGACGTGGGACCCTCCTACGAGCAGTACTTC,CASTPDVGPSYEQYF,-,TRBJ2-7,TRBV7-2,-